This TCR beta chain was sequenced during a study of T cells in women clearing cervical HPV infection. The germline V and J ends were trimmed by 3 bases and 5 bases, with 11 bases remaining between them. The CDR3 contains 13 residues. Germline V CDR1 and CDR2: SGHRS, YFSETQ. As regards this clone: Its antigen is undetermined. The read finishes 3 residues shy of the CDR3 end, and the germline J gene is used to complete it.

Points from the study as a whole: Richness differences could reflect unmeasured T-cell content per sample.

Libraries were prepared by immunoSEQ multiplex PCR; TCRdb keeps only in-frame clonotypes and omits some of them. Recorded here are 15,000 to 20,000 clones; the top ten clones represent about 7.2%. All participants had a single incident cervical HPV16 infection, and prevalent HPV16 infections were excluded. Sequencing input: blood buffy coat. The chain has TRBV5-1 and TRBJ1-1, with D possibly matching TRBD1 (6 bases). The receptor was isolated from a woman between 18 and 70 years old with a cervical HPV16 infection that either progressed to CIN3+ or cleared (not recorded which). The DNA read from the CDR3 is TGCGCCAGCAGCTCACAGGGAGATACTGAA. Protein product: CASSSQGDTE. The complete CDR3 protein is CASSSQGDTEAFF.